This T cell receptor (beta chain) is drawn from a study of CD8 T cells in Susac syndrome. Points from the study as a whole: In Susac syndrome, CD8+ expansion was highest in TEMRA and active disease.

Germline CDR1 SEHNR, CDR2 FQNEAQ (reference sequence). This CDR3 region has 13 residues. V lost 5 bases and J lost 4, with 11 bases in between. Random hexamers primed reverse transcription of roughly 0.5 to 1 ug RNA. TCRdb re-derived calls from the immunoSEQ multiplex PCR reads in MiXCR, one entry per CDR3 protein. The sample carries 100,000 to 150,000 distinct CDR3 sequences, around 94% recorded once. Concerning this clonotype: Its specificity is unknown.

The origin of this receptor is a human donor with Susac syndrome. Sequenced input: CD8+ T cells from PBMCs. V gene TRBV7-9 combines with J gene TRBJ1-1; D is possibly TRBD1 (5 bases). The CDR3 nucleotides read TGTGCCAGCAGCCCAATCGGGGGCACTGAAGCTTTCTTT. Its translation: CASSPIGGTEAFF.